Here is one T cell receptor (beta chain) with its context. What it binds is unknown. The source of the sample is a study of post-analysis software for immune sequencing data. General study findings and limits: Patients used a few TRBV segments, including TRBV5-6, TRBV5-1 and TRBV20-1, more often than controls.

Sequencing libraries made from TCR beta cDNA carried unique molecular identifiers. TCRdb reprocessed the PCR reads with MiXCR, giving one entry per CDR3 protein. Of about 770,000 distinct CDR3 sequences in the sample, 46% are singletons; the top ten hold approximately 4.4%. This CDR3 has 13 amino acids. V lost 1 base and J lost 4, with 10 bases in between. The germline V gene has CDR1 DFQATT and CDR2 SNEGSKA (reference sequence). V is TRBV20-1 and J is TRBJ2-5, with TRBD2 as a possible D gene (5 bases). The sample taken for sequencing was blood. The source is a girl between 5 and 17 years old with multiple sclerosis. The CDR3 sequence: CSARVSGRETQYF. The CDR3 DNA reads TGCAGTGCTAGAGTGTCGGGGAGAGAGACCCAGTACTTC.